This TCR beta chain was profiled in a study of shared clonotypes between healthy human individuals. Across the whole study: The plates for each donor numbered three CD4 naive, three CD4 memory, two CD8 naive and one CD8 memory. The study's findings and limits: In contrast to clonotypes shared by all four donors, non-shared clonotypes had lower generation probabilities. With a few donors compared, 4.5% to 6.5% of naive CD4 clonotypes were shared. Generally, naive subsets came out with larger estimated richness than memory subsets.

Clones were sequenced by immunoSEQ multiplex PCR, and TCRdb holds only the in-frame ones, with some missing. The profile shows 1.5 million to 2.5 million clones, roughly 95% of them singletons. This clone appeared a single time. Its antigen remains unidentified. Germline loops: CDR1 MNHEY, CDR2 SMNVEV (reference sequence). The V segment lost 6 bases and the J segment 5 bases; nucleotides outside the gene matches: 4. The CDR3 has 13 amino acids. Terminally differentiated effector memory CD45RA+ cells were excluded from the naive CD8 cells, which were CD45RO-negative and positively selected for CCR7. The rearrangement joins TRBV27 to TRBJ2-1, with 7 bases fitting TRBD1. The specimen sequenced was naive CD8+ T cells sorted from blood. The receptor's source is a man aged 18-30 years in good health. CDR3 DNA: TGTGCCAGCAGGCGACAGGGAGACAATGAGCAGTTCTTC. Translated, it gives CASRRQGDNEQFF.